By its share, the clone carrying this T cell receptor beta chain is medium-sized. With V trimmed by 1 base and J by 4 bases, 4 bases remained unmatched. The CDR3 covers 15 residues. The V gene's germline CDR1 is MNHNS and CDR2 SASEGT. This specimen comes from a study of T cell changes during pregnancy in multiple sclerosis. Sequenced by immunoSEQ multiplex PCR; TCRdb stores in-frame clones only, minus some. The sample holds under 35,000 clones, roughly 84% seen once. This specimen consisted of CD8+ T cells from peripheral blood mononuclear cells, obtained after pregnancy. The sequence was collected from a female donor with multiple sclerosis, enrolled in a pregnancy study. This chain joins TRBV6-1 and TRBJ2-1; 7 nucleotides match TRBD2. CDR3 loop: CASSEDSGKYNEQFF. CDR3 coding DNA: TGTGCCAGCAGTGAAGACAGCGGGAAATACAATGAGCAGTTCTTC.